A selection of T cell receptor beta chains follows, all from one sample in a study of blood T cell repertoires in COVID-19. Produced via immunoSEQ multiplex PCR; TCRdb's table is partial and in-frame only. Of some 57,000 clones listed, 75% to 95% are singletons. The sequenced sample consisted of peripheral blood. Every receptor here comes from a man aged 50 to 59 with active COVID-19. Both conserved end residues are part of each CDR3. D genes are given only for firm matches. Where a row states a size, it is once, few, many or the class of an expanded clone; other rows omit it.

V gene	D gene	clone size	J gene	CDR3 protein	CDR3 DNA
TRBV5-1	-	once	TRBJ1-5	CASSPTTGTNQPQHF	TGCGCCAGCAGCCCCACGACAGGCACCAATCAGCCCCAGCATTTT
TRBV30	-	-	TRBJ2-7	CAWSVSSYEQYF	TGTGCCTGGAGTGTTAGCTCCTACGAGCAGTACTTC
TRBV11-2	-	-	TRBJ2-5	CASSLERQETQYF	TGTGCCAGCAGCTTAGAACGGCAAGAGACCCAGTACTTC
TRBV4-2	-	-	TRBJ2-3	CASSQDEGLRDTQYF	TGTGCCAGCAGCCAAGACGAGGGTTTGAGAGATACGCAGTATTTT
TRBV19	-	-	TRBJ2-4	CASSIDLKGEVSAKNIQYF	TGTGCCAGTAGTATAGATCTGAAAGGGGAGGTTTCGGCCAAAAACATTCAGTACTTC
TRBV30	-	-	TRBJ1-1	CAAQRGQRAEAFF	TGTGCCGCCCAGAGAGGGCAAAGAGCTGAAGCTTTCTTT
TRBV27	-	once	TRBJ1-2	CASSFGQGGYTF	TGTGCCAGCAGTTTCGGTCAGGGTGGCTACACCTTC
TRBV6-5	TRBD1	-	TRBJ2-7	CATYRGPDEQYF	TGTGCCACCTACAGGGGCCCCGACGAGCAGTACTTC
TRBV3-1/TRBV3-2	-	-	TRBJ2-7	CASSQRGGGHEQYF	TGTGCCAGCAGCCAGCGAGGGGGGGGCCACGAGCAGTACTTC
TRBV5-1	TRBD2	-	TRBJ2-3	CASSWGLAGASTDTQYF	TGCGCCAGCAGCTGGGGACTAGCGGGGGCTAGCACAGATACGCAGTATTTT
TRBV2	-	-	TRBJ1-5	CASKGTQGAFTHF	TGTGCCAGCAAGGGCACCCAGGGTGCATTCACGCATTTT
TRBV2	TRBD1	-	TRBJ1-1	CASSDPGTGAFF	TGTGCCAGCAGTGACCCCGGGACAGGGGCTTTCTTT
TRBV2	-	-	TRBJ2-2	CASRGGIDTGELFF	TGTGCCAGCCGGGGCGGGATAGACACCGGGGAGCTGTTTTTT
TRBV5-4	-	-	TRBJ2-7	CASSVPRGAASGEQYF	TGTGCCAGCAGCGTCCCCCGGGGGGCCGCGAGTGGTGAGCAGTACTTC
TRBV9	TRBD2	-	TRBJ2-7	CASSVSGGAIYEQYF	TGTGCCAGCAGCGTATCCGGGGGGGCGATCTACGAGCAGTACTTC
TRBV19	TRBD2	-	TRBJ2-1	CASSIPAGTSSYNEQFF	TGTGCCAGTAGTATTCCCGCCGGGACTAGCTCCTACAATGAGCAGTTCTTC
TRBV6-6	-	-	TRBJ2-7	CASTLSGQSPYEQYF	TGTGCCAGCACCCTCTCCGGACAGAGCCCCTATGAGCAGTACTTC
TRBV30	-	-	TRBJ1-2	CAWKQGNHYGYTF	TGTGCCTGGAAACAGGGTAACCACTATGGCTACACCTTC
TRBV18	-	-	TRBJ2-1	CASSPQTVRRYNEQFF	TGTGCCAGCTCCCCCCAGACCGTGAGGCGGTACAATGAGCAGTTCTTC
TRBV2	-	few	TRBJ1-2	CASSERAGVLLYGYTF	TGTGCCAGCAGTGAGAGGGCAGGGGTACTTCTCTATGGCTACACCTTC
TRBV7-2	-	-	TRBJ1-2	CASSSMSRGSGYTF	TGTGCCAGCAGCTCCATGAGCAGGGGAAGTGGCTACACCTTC
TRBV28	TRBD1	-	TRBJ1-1	CASRNTGGTEAFF	TGTGCCAGCAGGAACACAGGGGGCACTGAAGCTTTCTTT
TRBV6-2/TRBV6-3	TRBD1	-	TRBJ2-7	CASSYGRTGAYEQYF	TGTGCCAGCAGTTACGGTCGGACAGGGGCCTACGAGCAGTACTTC
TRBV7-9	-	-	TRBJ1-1	CASSAPGVKNTEAFF	TGTGCCAGCAGCGCCCCGGGGGTTAAGAACACTGAAGCTTTCTTT
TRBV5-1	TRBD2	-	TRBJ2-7	CASSWEGGAVDYEQYF	TGCGCCAGCAGCTGGGAGGGAGGGGCCGTCGACTACGAGCAGTACTTC
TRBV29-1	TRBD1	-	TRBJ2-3	CSVVRGRDRGTDTQYF	TGCAGCGTTGTCCGGGGTCGAGACAGGGGTACAGATACGCAGTATTTT